The rows below give T cell receptor beta chains drawn from one sample of a study of T cell changes during pregnancy in multiple sclerosis. Clones were sequenced by immunoSEQ multiplex PCR, and TCRdb holds only the in-frame ones, with some missing. In the table there are some 99,000 clones, 85% to 95% of which are singletons. Sequenced material: peripheral blood, taken after pregnancy. Receptor source: a female donor with multiple sclerosis, enrolled in a pregnancy study. CDR3s include the opening cysteine and the closing phenylalanine or tryptophan. The order of the fields is clone size, D gene, V gene, J gene, CDR3 DNA, CDR3 protein. A D gene is named only where the DNA matches it firmly. Clone sizes are given selectively: once, few, many, or a class where the clone is expanded.

clone_size: NA; d_call: TRBD2; v_call: TRBV6-4; j_call: TRBJ2-3; cdr3_nt: TGTGCCAGCAGTGACGAGCGGGGGAGCACAGATACGCAGTATTTT; cdr3_aa: CASSDERGSTDTQYF
clone_size: once; d_call: TRBD2; v_call: TRBV27; j_call: TRBJ2-7; cdr3_nt: TGTGCCAGCAGTTTACGGGGGGAGGCATCGGCCGAGCAGTACTTC; cdr3_aa: CASSLRGEASAEQYF
clone_size: NA; d_call: TRBD2; v_call: TRBV7-2; j_call: TRBJ2-7; cdr3_nt: TGTGCCAGCAGCTTAGAAGCGGGAGTCGAGCAGTACTTC; cdr3_aa: CASSLEAGVEQYF
clone_size: once; d_call: TRBD1; v_call: TRBV19; j_call: TRBJ1-6; cdr3_nt: TGTGCCAGTACTGGGACAGGGTTCGGCTCACCCCTCCACTTT; cdr3_aa: CASTGTGFGSPLHF
clone_size: NA; d_call: NA; v_call: TRBV9; j_call: TRBJ1-2; cdr3_nt: TGTGCCAGCAGCCCCCCTAACAGGGATGGCTACACCTTC; cdr3_aa: CASSPPNRDGYTF
clone_size: NA; d_call: TRBD1; v_call: TRBV5-1; j_call: TRBJ1-2; cdr3_nt: TGCGCCAGCAGCTTCGGGGACAGGGAAAACTATGGCTACACCTTC; cdr3_aa: CASSFGDRENYGYTF
clone_size: once; d_call: NA; v_call: TRBV27; j_call: TRBJ2-2; cdr3_nt: TGTGCCAGCACCCCGCTAGCGAACTACACCGGGGAGCTGTTTTTT; cdr3_aa: CASTPLANYTGELFF
clone_size: few; d_call: NA; v_call: TRBV19; j_call: TRBJ1-1; cdr3_nt: TGTGCCAGTAGTATAGCGAGGGATACTGAAGCTTTCTTT; cdr3_aa: CASSIARDTEAFF
clone_size: NA; d_call: TRBD1; v_call: TRBV4-2; j_call: TRBJ1-1; cdr3_nt: TGTGCCAGCAGCCAAGCGAAGGGGGCCGGGGGAAACACTGAAGCTTTCTTT; cdr3_aa: CASSQAKGAGGNTEAFF
clone_size: NA; d_call: TRBD2; v_call: TRBV4-3; j_call: TRBJ2-1; cdr3_nt: TGCGCCAGCAGCCAAGAGGTCCCTTGGGGACTAGGCATCAACAATGAGCAGTTCTTC; cdr3_aa: CASSQEVPWGLGINNEQFF
clone_size: NA; d_call: TRBD2; v_call: TRBV13; j_call: TRBJ2-7; cdr3_nt: TGTGCCAGCAGCTTAAGTCTAGCGGACTACGAGCAGTACTTC; cdr3_aa: CASSLSLADYEQYF
clone_size: NA; d_call: TRBD2; v_call: TRBV4-1; j_call: TRBJ2-1; cdr3_nt: TGCGCCAGCAGCCAAGGGACTAGGCGGTTCTTC; cdr3_aa: CASSQGTRRFF
clone_size: NA; d_call: NA; v_call: TRBV6-1; j_call: TRBJ1-2; cdr3_nt: TGTGCCAGCACCCTGACCGGGGGGAAGGGCTACACCTTC; cdr3_aa: CASTLTGGKGYTF
clone_size: once; d_call: NA; v_call: TRBV10-3; j_call: TRBJ1-3; cdr3_nt: TGTGCCATTTCTAGCATCTCTGGAAACACCATATATTTT; cdr3_aa: CAISSISGNTIYF
clone_size: NA; d_call: TRBD1; v_call: TRBV29-1; j_call: TRBJ1-2; cdr3_nt: TGCAGCGTCCGGGACAGTCGTTTCTACACCTTC; cdr3_aa: CSVRDSRFYTF
clone_size: NA; d_call: TRBD1; v_call: TRBV6-1; j_call: TRBJ2-7; cdr3_nt: TGTGCCAGCAGTGAAAGGTCTTGGGACAGGCGTTTCTTC; cdr3_aa: CASSERSWDRRFF
clone_size: NA; d_call: TRBD2; v_call: TRBV6-1; j_call: TRBJ2-7; cdr3_nt: TGTGCCAGCAGTGAAAGGCCTAGCGGGACTTGGACCTACGAGCAGTACTTC; cdr3_aa: CASSERPSGTWTYEQYF
clone_size: NA; d_call: NA; v_call: TRBV25-1; j_call: TRBJ1-1; cdr3_nt: TGTGCCAGCAGTGAAACTTTTTATAGCCAAACTGAAGCTTTCTTT; cdr3_aa: CASSETFYSQTEAFF
clone_size: NA; d_call: TRBD2; v_call: TRBV7-9; j_call: TRBJ2-1; cdr3_nt: TGTGCCAGCGCCAGCGGGGCTAATGATGAGCAGTTCTTC; cdr3_aa: CASASGANDEQFF
clone_size: NA; d_call: NA; v_call: TRBV2; j_call: TRBJ2-2; cdr3_nt: TGTGCCAGCAAAAAGGAGCCCCTTTTTAACACCGGGGAGCTGTTTTTT; cdr3_aa: CASKKEPLFNTGELFF
clone_size: NA; d_call: TRBD2; v_call: TRBV18; j_call: TRBJ2-3; cdr3_nt: TGTGCCAGCTCACCAAGCGGTAGCGGGGCCACAGATACGCAGTATTTT; cdr3_aa: CASSPSGSGATDTQYF
clone_size: NA; d_call: NA; v_call: TRBV4-2; j_call: TRBJ1-4; cdr3_nt: TGTGCCAGCAGCCAAGGGGAGGGATCTAATGAAAAACTGTTTTTT; cdr3_aa: CASSQGEGSNEKLFF
clone_size: NA; d_call: TRBD1; v_call: TRBV2; j_call: TRBJ1-3; cdr3_nt: TGTGCCAGCAGTGATAGTCGACAGGGGGTAAACACCATATATTTT; cdr3_aa: CASSDSRQGVNTIYF
clone_size: NA; d_call: TRBD1; v_call: TRBV6-5; j_call: TRBJ1-2; cdr3_nt: TGTGCCAGCAGTTACCGCTCACGACAGGGCGGCTACACCTTC; cdr3_aa: CASSYRSRQGGYTF
clone_size: NA; d_call: TRBD2; v_call: TRBV9; j_call: TRBJ2-1; cdr3_nt: TGTGCCAGCAGCTCGGGGGGTCGTACCTACAATGAGCAGTTCTTC; cdr3_aa: CASSSGGRTYNEQFF
clone_size: NA; d_call: TRBD1; v_call: TRBV6-1; j_call: TRBJ1-2; cdr3_nt: TGTGCCAGCAGTGACCTACAGGGGGCGCAGTATGGCTACACCTTC; cdr3_aa: CASSDLQGAQYGYTF
clone_size: NA; d_call: TRBD1; v_call: TRBV7-2; j_call: TRBJ2-5; cdr3_nt: TGTGCCAGCAGCTTAGCGGGACAGGGGGTCGAGACCCAGTACTTC; cdr3_aa: CASSLAGQGVETQYF
clone_size: NA; d_call: TRBD1; v_call: TRBV4-1; j_call: TRBJ2-4; cdr3_nt: TGCGCCAGCAGCCAAGGACAGGGTGTGCACATTCAGTACTTC; cdr3_aa: CASSQGQGVHIQYF
clone_size: NA; d_call: TRBD1; v_call: TRBV12-5; j_call: TRBJ2-7; cdr3_nt: TGTGCTAGTGGTCCCTTGGACAGGGGAAACGAGCAGTACTTC; cdr3_aa: CASGPLDRGNEQYF
clone_size: NA; d_call: TRBD1; v_call: TRBV7-2; j_call: TRBJ2-7; cdr3_nt: TGTGCCAGCAGCCGGACGCTACGACAGGGGGCGAGCGAGCAGTACTTC; cdr3_aa: CASSRTLRQGASEQYF
clone_size: once; d_call: TRBD2; v_call: TRBV7-9; j_call: TRBJ2-1; cdr3_nt: TGTGCCAGCAGCTTAATTAGCGGGAGAAAAAATGAGCAGTTCTTC; cdr3_aa: CASSLISGRKNEQFF
clone_size: once; d_call: TRBD1; v_call: TRBV6-5; j_call: TRBJ1-2; cdr3_nt: TGTGCCAGCAGTTATGCAGGGGGCTATGGCTACACCTTC; cdr3_aa: CASSYAGGYGYTF
clone_size: NA; d_call: NA; v_call: TRBV4-1; j_call: TRBJ1-4; cdr3_nt: TGCGCCAGCAGCCAAGTACTGGGAGAACTGTTTTTT; cdr3_aa: CASSQVLGELFF
clone_size: once; d_call: TRBD1; v_call: TRBV28; j_call: TRBJ2-2; cdr3_nt: TGTGCCAGCAGCCCCAGAACCGACAGGGATGCGGGCACCGGGGAGCTGTTTTTT; cdr3_aa: CASSPRTDRDAGTGELFF
clone_size: NA; d_call: NA; v_call: TRBV5-1; j_call: TRBJ2-7; cdr3_nt: TGCGCCAGCTCGACTCCTGCCCCCGAGCAGTACTTC; cdr3_aa: CASSTPAPEQYF
clone_size: NA; d_call: NA; v_call: TRBV19; j_call: TRBJ2-1; cdr3_nt: TGTGCCAGCACCTACAGCGGGACATCCAATGAGCAGTTCTTC; cdr3_aa: CASTYSGTSNEQFF
clone_size: NA; d_call: TRBD1; v_call: TRBV5-5; j_call: TRBJ2-2; cdr3_nt: TGTGCCAGCACCCGGACAGGGACCGGGGAGCTGTTTTTT; cdr3_aa: CASTRTGTGELFF